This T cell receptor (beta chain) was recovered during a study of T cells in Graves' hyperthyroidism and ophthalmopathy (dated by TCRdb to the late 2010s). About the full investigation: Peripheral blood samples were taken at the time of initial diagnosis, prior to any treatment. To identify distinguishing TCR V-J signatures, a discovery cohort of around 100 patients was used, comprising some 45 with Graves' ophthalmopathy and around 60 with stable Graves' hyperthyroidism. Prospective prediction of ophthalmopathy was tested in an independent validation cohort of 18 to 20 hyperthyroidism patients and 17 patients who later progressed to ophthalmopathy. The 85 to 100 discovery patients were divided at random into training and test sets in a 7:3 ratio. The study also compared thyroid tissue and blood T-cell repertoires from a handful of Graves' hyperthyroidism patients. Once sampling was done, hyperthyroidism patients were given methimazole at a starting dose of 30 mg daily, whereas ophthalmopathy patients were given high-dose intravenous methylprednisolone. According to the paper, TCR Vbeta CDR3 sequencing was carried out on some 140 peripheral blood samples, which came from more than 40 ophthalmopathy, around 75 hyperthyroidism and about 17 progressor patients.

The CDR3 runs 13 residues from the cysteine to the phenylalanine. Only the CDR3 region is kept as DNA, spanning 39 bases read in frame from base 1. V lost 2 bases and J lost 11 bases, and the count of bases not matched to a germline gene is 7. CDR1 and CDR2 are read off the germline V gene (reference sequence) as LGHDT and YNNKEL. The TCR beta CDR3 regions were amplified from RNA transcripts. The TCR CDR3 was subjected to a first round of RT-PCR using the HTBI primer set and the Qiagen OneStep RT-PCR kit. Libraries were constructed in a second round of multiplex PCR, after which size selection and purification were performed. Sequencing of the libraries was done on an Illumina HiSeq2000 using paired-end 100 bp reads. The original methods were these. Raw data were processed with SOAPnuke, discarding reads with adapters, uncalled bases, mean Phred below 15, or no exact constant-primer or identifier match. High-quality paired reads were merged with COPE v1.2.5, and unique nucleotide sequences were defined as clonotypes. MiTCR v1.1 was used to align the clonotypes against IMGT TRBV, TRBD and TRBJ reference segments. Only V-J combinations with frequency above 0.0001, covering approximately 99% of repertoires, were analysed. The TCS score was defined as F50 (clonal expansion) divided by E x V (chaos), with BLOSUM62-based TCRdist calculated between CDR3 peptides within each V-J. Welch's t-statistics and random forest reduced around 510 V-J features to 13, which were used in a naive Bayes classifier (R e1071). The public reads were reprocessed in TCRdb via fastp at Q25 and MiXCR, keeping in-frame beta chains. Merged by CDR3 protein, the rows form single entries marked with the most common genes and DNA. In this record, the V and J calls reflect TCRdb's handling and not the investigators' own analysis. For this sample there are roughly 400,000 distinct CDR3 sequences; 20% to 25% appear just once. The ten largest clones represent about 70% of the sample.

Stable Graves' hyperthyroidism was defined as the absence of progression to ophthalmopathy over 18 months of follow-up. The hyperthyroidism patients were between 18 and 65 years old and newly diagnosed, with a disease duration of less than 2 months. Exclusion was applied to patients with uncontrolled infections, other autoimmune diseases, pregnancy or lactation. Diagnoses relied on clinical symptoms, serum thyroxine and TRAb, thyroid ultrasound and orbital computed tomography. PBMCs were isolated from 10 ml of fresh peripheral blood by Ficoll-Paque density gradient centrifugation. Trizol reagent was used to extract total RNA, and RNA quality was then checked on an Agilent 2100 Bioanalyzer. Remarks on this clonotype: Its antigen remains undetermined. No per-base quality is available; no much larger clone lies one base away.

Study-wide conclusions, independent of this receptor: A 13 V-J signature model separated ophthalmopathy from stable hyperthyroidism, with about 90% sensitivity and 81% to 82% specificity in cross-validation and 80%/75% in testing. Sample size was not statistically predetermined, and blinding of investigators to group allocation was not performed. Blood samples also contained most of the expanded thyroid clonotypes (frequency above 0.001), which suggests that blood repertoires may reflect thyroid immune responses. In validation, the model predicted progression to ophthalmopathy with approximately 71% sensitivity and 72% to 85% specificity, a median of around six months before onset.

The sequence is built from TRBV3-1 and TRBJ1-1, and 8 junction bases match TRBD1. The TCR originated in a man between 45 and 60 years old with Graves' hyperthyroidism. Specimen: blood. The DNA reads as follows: TGTGCCAGCAGCCAATTCAGGGGGCGAAATGCTTTCTTT. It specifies CASSQFRGRNAFF.